The 20 T cell receptor beta chains listed next were all sequenced from one sample in a study of T cells in Graves' hyperthyroidism and ophthalmopathy (dated by TCRdb to the late 2010s). Libraries came from multiplex PCR. Sequencing used an Illumina HiSeq 2000. Amplification of TCR beta CDR3 regions was carried out from RNA transcripts. A first-round RT-PCR of the TCR CDR3 used the HTBI primer set with the Qiagen OneStep RT-PCR kit. Using fastp at Q25 and MiXCR, TCRdb reprocessed the public reads and kept productive beta chains. Each entry is one CDR3 protein sequence, shown with its most common DNA and genes. The sample yields under 800,000 distinct CDR3 sequences; around 13% were counted once. 9.5% to 13% of the sample lies in the top ten. Material for sequencing was blood. All receptors come from a young woman with Graves' hyperthyroidism.

V is TRBV20-1 and J is TRBJ2-7; the match to TRBD1 covers 8 bases. The CDR3 consists of 14 residues. CDR1 is DFQATT, CDR2 SNEGSKA, per germline (reference sequence). V was pared by 6 bases and J by 4 bases, with 11 bases of the junction left unmatched. CDR3 protein: CSARPETGDYEQYF. The CDR3 DNA follows: TGCAGTGCCCGACCTGAGACAGGGGATTACGAGCAGTACTTC.

The CDR3 sequence: CASSLWDRGLHEQYF. For the CDR3, the DNA is TGTGCCAGCAGCTTGTGGGACAGGGGTCTCCACGAGCAGTACTTC. V usage is TRBV5-6 and J usage is TRBJ2-7; 10 nucleotides align to TRBD1. CDR1 and CDR2 from the germline V gene are SGHDT and YYEEEE. V gave up 1 base and J gave up 5 bases; unmatched junction bases: 6. This CDR3 comprises 15 residues.

The V and J genes are TRBV19 and TRBJ1-1; D unclear. V lost 1 base to trimming and J lost 3 bases, with 9 bases between them. Per germline, CDR1 LNHDA and CDR2 SQIVND (reference sequence). The CDR3 has 14 amino acids. Here the CDR3 reads CASSIAHGYTEAFF. For the CDR3, the DNA is TGTGCCAGTAGTATAGCTCACGGGTACACTGAAGCTTTCTTT.

This clonotype was detected only a few times. The chain uses TRBV29-1 and TRBJ2-2; TRBD1 might be the D (5 bases). The germline CDR1 and CDR2 sequences are SQVTM and ANQGSEA. V dropped 7 bases and J dropped 3 bases, with 15 bases sitting between them. This CDR3 region has 14 residues. The CDR3 DNA follows: TGCAGCGCCGTAAGGGGTTGGGACACCGGGGAGCTGTTTTTT. Amino acid sequence: CSAVRGWDTGELFF.

The V and J genes are TRBV7-9 and TRBJ2-3, with 7 bases matching TRBD1. V was clipped by 5 bases and J by 2 bases; unmatched bases: 7. This CDR3 comprises 15 residues. Germline lookup yields CDR1 SEHNR and CDR2 FQNEAQ (reference sequence). CDR3 nucleotides: TGTGCCAGCAGCCCGACAGGGTCCTTCACAGATACGCAGTATTTT. Amino acids: CASSPTGSFTDTQYF.

This clonotype has only a few counts. This chain links TRBV3-1 with TRBJ1-4; D call uncertain. Germline V gives CDR1 LGHDT, CDR2 YNNKEL (reference sequence). The CDR3 runs to 13 residues. Trimming cost V 2 bases and J 4 bases, with 5 bases left between them. CDR3 region: CASSQRDNEKLFF. The CDR3 DNA sequence: TGTGCCAGCAGCCAACGGGATAATGAAAAACTGTTTTTT. Together with reference TRBV3-1 and TRBJ1-4, the CDR3 gives the full variable domain: DTAVSQTPKYLVTQMGNDKSIKCEQNLGHDTMYWYKQDSKKFLKIMFSYNNKELIINETVPNRFSPKSPDKAHLNLHINSLELGDSAVYFCASSQRDNEKLFFGSGTQLSVL.

This clonotype was recorded a few times. The chain carries TRBV10-2 and TRBJ2-7; possibly TRBD1 for D (6 bases). V shed 8 bases and J shed 7 bases, with 18 bases lying between them. Germline V gene lookup returns CDR1 WSHSY and CDR2 SAAADI. The CDR3 totals 13 residues. The CDR3 here is CASRNGQPREQYF. CDR3 DNA sequence: TGCGCCAGCCGCAATGGACAGCCCCGGGAGCAGTACTTC.

This clonotype was seen a handful of times. The V and J genes are TRBV27 and TRBJ2-7; D possibly corresponds to TRBD2 (6 bases). The V end was cut by 3 bases, the J end by 2 bases, with 11 bases between. CDR1 and CDR2 (germline): MNHEY, SMNVEV (reference sequence). This CDR3 spans 14 amino acids. CDR3 bases: TGTGCCAGCAGTTTTGCCGGGAGTGCCTACGAGCAGTACTTC. This codes for CASSFAGSAYEQYF.

This clonotype has a count of ten or more. The chain uses TRBV6-2 or TRBV6-3 and TRBJ1-1; possible D gene TRBD1, 5 bases. Germline CDR1 reads MNHEY; CDR2 reads SVGEGT. This CDR3 is 14 amino acids long. The V end lost 6 bases, the J end lost 0 bases, and 11 bases lay between the germline ends. The CDR3 nucleotides are TGTGCCAGCAGCCTCAGGGATATGAACACTGAAGCTTTCTTT. It encodes CASSLRDMNTEAFF.

The chain carries TRBV18 and TRBJ1-2; D perhaps matches TRBD1 (5 bases). Germline V gives CDR1 KGHSH, CDR2 LQKENI. V was trimmed by 3 bases and J by 6 bases, leaving 11 bases between them. This CDR3 comprises 13 residues. DNA for the CDR3: TGTGCCAGCTCACCCTGGACACGGGATGGCTACACCTTC. Its translation: CASSPWTRDGYTF.

This clonotype was found a few times. The J gene is TRBJ1-1, the V gene TRBV19, with 7 bases matching TRBD1. In germline, CDR1 is LNHDA, CDR2 SQIVND (reference sequence). The CDR3 is made up of 16 amino acids. The ends lost 2 bases at V and 4 bases at J; junction bases unmatched: 10. The CDR3 here is CASSISRTGWGTEAFF. The CDR3 coding sequence is TGTGCCAGTAGTATAAGTAGGACAGGATGGGGCACTGAAGCTTTCTTT.

This clonotype showed up many times. This chain uses TRBV18 with TRBJ1-2; weak D call: TRBD1 (6 bases). Germline V CDR1 and CDR2: KGHSH, LQKENI. V dropped 4 bases and J dropped 3 bases, with 15 bases sitting between them. The CDR3 is made up of 15 amino acids. CDR3 bases: TGTGCCAGCTCACGCGCGGGGGCTGGTGACTATGGCTACACCTTC. Its protein product is CASSRAGAGDYGYTF.

This clonotype was counted a few times. The chain links TRBV2 to TRBJ2-1; D is perhaps TRBD2 (5 bases). In germline, CDR1 is SNHLY, CDR2 FYNNEI. V lost 9 bases to trimming and J lost 4 bases, with 16 bases between them. There are 14 residues in the CDR3. The CDR3 DNA reads as TGTGCCAGTCCCCTGACTAATGATTACAATGAGCAGTTCTTC. Encoded protein: CASPLTNDYNEQFF.

This clonotype occurred many times. The CDR3 region has the DNA TGTGCCAGCAGCTTAGATCCTGGCCCGCCGTGGAACATTCAGTACTTC. This sequence encodes CASSLDPGPPWNIQYF. The chain couples TRBV11-2 to TRBJ2-4; D gene ambiguous. V lost 0 bases and J lost 7, with 16 bases in between. In germline, CDR1 is SGHAT, CDR2 FQNNGV. This CDR3 has 16 amino acids.

The rearrangement joins TRBV5-1 to TRBJ2-1; 8 nucleotides agree with TRBD2. V trimming: 0 bases; J trimming: 14 bases; junction bases outside the gene matches: 7. In germline, CDR1 is SGHRS, CDR2 YFSETQ. This CDR3 spans 13 amino acids. The CDR3 loop reads CASSLEIAGIKFF. CDR3 nucleotide sequence: TGCGCCAGCAGCTTGGAGATAGCGGGAATAAAGTTCTTC.

As concerns this clonotype: A single base separates this from a much larger clone, so it may be a read error. The V gene is TRBV6-5, the J gene TRBJ2-7; the D is unclear. The tail of the sequence fits TRBJ2-1 better, so the J call may be wrong. The CDR3 contains 14 residues. CDR1 MNHEY and CDR2 SVGAGI come from the germline V gene. This CDR3 is CASSYKDWSYEQFF. The CDR3 DNA sequence: TGTGCCAGCAGTTACAAGGATTGGTCCTACGAGCAGTTCTTC.

This chain links TRBV28 with TRBJ2-7; D gene unclear. Trimming left V 7 bases short and J 2 bases short, with 6 bases between. CDR3 length: 11 residues. Per germline, CDR1 MDHEN and CDR2 SYDVKM. Here the CDR3 DNA reads TGTGCCAGCAAAACTACCTACGAGCAGTACTTC. It yields the protein CASKTTYEQYF.

In this sample, this clonotype turned up many times. This chain connects TRBV2 to TRBJ2-7, with TRBD2 matching 9 bases. The CDR3 runs to 14 residues. The V gene's germline CDR1 is SNHLY and CDR2 FYNNEI. V gave up 4 bases and J gave up 2 bases; unmatched junction bases: 3. DNA for the CDR3: TGTGCCAGCAGTGGGACTAGCGCAGCCTACGAGCAGTACTTC. Amino acid sequence: CASSGTSAAYEQYF.

This clonotype was seen at least ten times. Written as DNA, the CDR3 is TGTGCCAGCAGCGATACACGCTCTGGAAACACCATATATTTT. Its translation: CASSDTRSGNTIYF. V and J are TRBV5-8 and TRBJ1-3; no reliable D call. The V gene's germline CDR1 is SGHTS and CDR2 YDEGEE. Trimming pared 4 bases from V and 0 bases from J, leaving 8 bases between. This CDR3 is 14 amino acids long.

This chain links TRBV6-1 with TRBJ2-5; unclear D gene. The ends were cut back, 8 bases at V and 7 bases at J, with 14 bases in the middle. This CDR3 spans 12 amino acids. CDR1 MNHNS and CDR2 SASEGT come from the germline V gene. CDR3 in DNA: TGTGCCAGCGGCTCCCGCCTGAGGACCCAGTACTTC. Translating gives CASGSRLRTQYF.